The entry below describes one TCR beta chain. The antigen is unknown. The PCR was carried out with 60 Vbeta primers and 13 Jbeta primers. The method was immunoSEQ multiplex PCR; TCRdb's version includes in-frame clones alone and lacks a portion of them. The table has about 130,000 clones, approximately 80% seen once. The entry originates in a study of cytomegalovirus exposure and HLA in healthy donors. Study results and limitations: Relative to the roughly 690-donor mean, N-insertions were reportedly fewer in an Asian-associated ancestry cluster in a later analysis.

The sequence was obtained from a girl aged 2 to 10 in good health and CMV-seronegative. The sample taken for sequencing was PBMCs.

CDR3 sequence (DNA): TGTGCCAGCAGTTTAGCGGGAGCCTACGAGCAGTACTTC. It is translated as CASSLAGAYEQYF. The chain links TRBV27 to TRBJ2-7; TRBD2 agrees at 7 bases. This CDR3 region has 13 residues. V was pared by 2 bases and J by 2 bases, with 0 bases of the junction left unmatched. Germline assignment: CDR1 MNHEY and CDR2 SMNVEV (reference sequence).